This TCR beta chain came from a study of shared clonotypes between healthy human individuals. The CDR3 totals 13 residues. The V and J ends lost 5 bases and 2 bases respectively, with 10 bases between them. Germline CDR1 ENHRY, CDR2 SYGVKD. Deep-level running was used for the assay. Assay used: immunoSEQ multiplex PCR; TCRdb lists only in-frame clones, some missing. The sample has 2 million to 2.5 million clones; roughly 93% are singletons. CD4+ cells yielded CD45RA+ naive and CD45RA-negative memory subsets. The sample was naive CD4+ T cells from PBMCs. Subset noted: CD45RA+ positively selected. This receptor was obtained from a man younger than 30 in good health. Some clones in this sample may be carry-over from other donors' samples. J is TRBJ2-7 and V is TRBV10-3; the D is unclear. CDR3 nucleotide sequence: TGTGCCATCAGTCCTGCAACGGCCTACGAGCAGTACTTC. This codes for CAISPATAYEQYF.